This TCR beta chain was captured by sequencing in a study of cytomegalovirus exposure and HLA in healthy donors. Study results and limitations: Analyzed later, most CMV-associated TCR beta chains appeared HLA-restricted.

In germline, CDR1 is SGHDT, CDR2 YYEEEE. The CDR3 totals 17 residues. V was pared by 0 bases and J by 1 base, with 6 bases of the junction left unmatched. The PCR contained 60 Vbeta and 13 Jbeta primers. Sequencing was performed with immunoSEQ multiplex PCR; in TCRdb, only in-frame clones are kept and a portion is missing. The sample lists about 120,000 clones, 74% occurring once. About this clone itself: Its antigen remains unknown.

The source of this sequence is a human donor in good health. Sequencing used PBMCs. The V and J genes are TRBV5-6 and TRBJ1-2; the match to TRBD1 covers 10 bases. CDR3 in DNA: TGTGCCAGCAGCTTGGTTGCGGGACAGGGGATTAACTATGGCTACACCTTC. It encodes CASSLVAGQGINYGYTF.